A selection of T cell receptor beta chains follows, all from one sample in a study of OX40 agonist ivuxolimab in advanced cancers. Repertoires were generated with immunoSEQ multiplex PCR, while TCRdb's copy carries only in-frame clones and drops some. This sample has tens of thousands of clones, with around 94% found just once. The sequencing used CD4+ or CD8+ T cells sorted from blood, collected in a trial of the OX40 agonist ivuxolimab. The receptors were gathered from an adult with an advanced solid tumor such as melanoma, head and neck, liver or kidney cancer. CDR3s include the opening cysteine and the closing phenylalanine or tryptophan. The D gene is left open where the match is weak. Expanded clones get a size class; other rows say once, few or many, or leave the size out.

V	J	size	D	DNA	CDR3
TRBV4-1	TRBJ2-7	few	.	TGCGCCAGCAGCCAAGATTACGAGCAGTACTTC	CASSQDYEQYF
TRBV7-9	TRBJ2-1	.	.	TGTGCCAGCAGCACACTCAGGGGAGTAAACAATGAGCAGTTCTTC	CASSTLRGVNNEQFF
TRBV9	TRBJ2-5	.	TRBD2	TGTGCCAGCAGCGTTAGCGGGAGGGCCTCGAGTTGGGAGACCCAGTACTTC	CASSVSGRASSWETQYF
TRBV27	TRBJ2-2	.	TRBD2	TGTGCCAGCAGTTTAGCGGGGGACACCGGGGAGCTGTTTTTT	CASSLAGDTGELFF
TRBV19	TRBJ1-1	.	TRBD1	TGTGCCAGTAGTCGACAGGGGGCCGGGACTGAAGCTTTCTTT	CASSRQGAGTEAFF
TRBV7-6	TRBJ2-7	.	.	TGTGCCAGCAGCTTAGGTCGCGGAGAGCAGTACTTC	CASSLGRGEQYF
TRBV4-3	TRBJ2-1	.	TRBD2	TGCGCCAGCAGCCCCTGGACTAGCGGGAAGGACAATGAGCAGTTCTTC	CASSPWTSGKDNEQFF
TRBV10-3	TRBJ1-3	.	.	TGTGCCATCAGTGTGACAGACCCGGTCGGAAACACCATATATTTT	CAISVTDPVGNTIYF
TRBV10-3	TRBJ2-6	.	.	TGTGCCATCAGTGAGTCGCGAATTTCCTCTGGGGCCAACGTCCTGACTTTC	CAISESRISSGANVLTF
TRBV28	TRBJ1-5	.	TRBD1	TGTGCCAGCAGTTTACTGACAGGGGATTATAGCAATCAGCCCCAGCATTTT	CASSLLTGDYSNQPQHF
TRBV9	TRBJ1-6	.	TRBD1	TGTGCCAGCAGCGCCTCAGGGGGCTTGAATTCACCCCTCCACTTT	CASSASGGLNSPLHF
TRBV4-3	TRBJ2-1	.	.	TGCGCCAGCAGCCAAGATCACCCGAGCTCCTACAATGAGCAGTTCTTC	CASSQDHPSSYNEQFF
TRBV28	TRBJ2-5	.	TRBD2	TGTGCCAGCAGACCCGGGACTAGCGGGAGGGCCCCAGAGACCCAGTACTTC	CASRPGTSGRAPETQYF
TRBV13	TRBJ2-3	.	.	TGTGCCAGCAGCGCCGACTCAGATACGCAGTATTTT	CASSADSDTQYF
TRBV20-1	TRBJ1-1	few	.	TGCAGTGCGAAAAACACTGAAGCTTTCTTT	CSAKNTEAFF
TRBV7-3	TRBJ2-3	once	TRBD2	TGTGCCAGCAGCCATACTAGCGGGAGCACAGATACGCAGTATTTT	CASSHTSGSTDTQYF
TRBV4-1	TRBJ2-3	.	TRBD1	TGCGCCAGCAGCCTTCTGGGACAGGGGACAGATACGCAGTATTTT	CASSLLGQGTDTQYF
TRBV15	TRBJ2-7	.	.	TGTGCCACCAGCAGAGCCGGGACAAGCTCCTACGAGCAGTACTTC	CATSRAGTSSYEQYF
TRBV4-3	TRBJ2-2	.	.	TGCGCCAGCAGCCAAGCAGGCGGCGGGGAGCTGTTTTTT	CASSQAGGGELFF
TRBV19	TRBJ1-1	.	.	TGTGCCAGTAGTATATCCAGGAACACTGAAGCTTTCTTT	CASSISRNTEAFF
TRBV7-9	TRBJ1-3	.	.	TGTGCCAGCAGCTCACAGGGATTGGCGAGCTCTGGAAACACCATATATTTT	CASSSQGLASSGNTIYF
TRBV19	TRBJ2-1	.	.	TGTGCCAGTAGGGACCCCAAGTCCCCAGGGGACGATGAGCAGTTCTTC	CASRDPKSPGDDEQFF
TRBV29-1	TRBJ2-7	.	.	TGCAGCGTTGAGGGCAGCATGGGCCGCGAGCAGTACTTC	CSVEGSMGREQYF
TRBV28	TRBJ1-5	.	.	TGTGCCAGCACTCAGACAGTTAGCAATCAGCCCCAGCATTTT	CASTQTVSNQPQHF
TRBV6-5	TRBJ1-1	.	.	TGTGCCAGCAGTTCGTACCTCGGGACACGGAACACTGAAGCTTTCTTT	CASSSYLGTRNTEAFF
TRBV30	TRBJ1-4	.	TRBD1	TGTGCCTGGAGTGTACTGGGCAGGGGGAGGGAAAAACTGTTTTTT	CAWSVLGRGREKLFF
TRBV5-4	TRBJ1-1	.	.	TGTGCCAGCAGCCAACCTCTACAGAACATGAACACTGAAGCTTTCTTT	CASSQPLQNMNTEAFF
TRBV7-9	TRBJ1-3	.	.	TGTGCCAGCAGCCAAGGCCGGGACGGAAACACCATATATTTT	CASSQGRDGNTIYF
TRBV6-4	TRBJ2-7	.	TRBD2	TGTGCCAGCAGTCCCCTTAGCGGGAGACCCACCTACGAGCAGTACTTC	CASSPLSGRPTYEQYF
TRBV6-1	TRBJ2-7	.	TRBD1	TGTGCCAGCAGACCCGGTGGGACAGGCTCCTACGAGCAGTACTTC	CASRPGGTGSYEQYF
TRBV7-9	TRBJ1-4	.	.	TGTGCCAGCAGCTTATTTTCGGGTCCAACTAATGAAAAACTGTTTTTT	CASSLFSGPTNEKLFF
TRBV2	TRBJ2-7	.	.	TGTGCCAGCAGTGAAGGGGGGGCCGCCTACGAGCAGTACTTC	CASSEGGAAYEQYF
TRBV18	TRBJ2-7	.	.	TGTGCCAGCTCAGGCAGGGCCTACGAGCAGTACTTC	CASSGRAYEQYF
TRBV11-2	TRBJ2-7	.	TRBD2	TGTGCCAGCAGCTTAGTCCTAGCGGGAGTATTTTCCGAGCAGTACTTC	CASSLVLAGVFSEQYF
TRBV6-1	TRBJ2-7	.	.	TGTGCCAGCAGTTCCTCCGAGCAGTACTTC	CASSSSEQYF
TRBV5-5	TRBJ2-3	.	.	TGTGCCAGCAGCTTGAGCGGGTCGGGGGATACGCAGTATTTT	CASSLSGSGDTQYF
TRBV7-9	TRBJ2-5	.	.	TGTGCCAGCAGCCCTAACCGGGAGACCCAGTACTTC	CASSPNRETQYF
TRBV7-9	TRBJ2-7	.	TRBD1	TGTGCCAGCACCCGGGACAGTCCCTACGAGCAGTACTTC	CASTRDSPYEQYF
TRBV4-2	TRBJ2-3	.	.	TGTGCCAGCAGCCAAGGCCCACTAGAGGCGCAGTATTTT	CASSQGPLEAQYF
TRBV7-2	TRBJ2-7	.	TRBD2	TGTGCCAGCAGCTTAACTAGCGGGAGAGGAGCCGAGCAGTACTTC	CASSLTSGRGAEQYF
TRBV19	TRBJ2-7	.	TRBD1	TGTGCCAGTAGCACGTCCGGGACAGGGTTCCCCTACGAGCAGTACTTC	CASSTSGTGFPYEQYF
TRBV27	TRBJ2-3	.	TRBD2	TGTGCCAGCAGTCCCTGGGGACTAGGTGACACAGATACGCAGTATTTT	CASSPWGLGDTDTQYF
TRBV7-9	TRBJ2-4	.	TRBD1	TGTGCCAGCAGCTTCGGGACAGAGACACGAGCCAAAAACATTCAGTACTTC	CASSFGTETRAKNIQYF
TRBV7-9	TRBJ1-1	.	.	TGTGCCAGCAGCTATCAGAAGAACACTGAAGCTTTCTTT	CASSYQKNTEAFF
TRBV4-3	TRBJ2-6	.	.	TGCGCCAGCAGCCAAGGTTCCGGGCGTGGGGCCAACGTCCTGACTTTC	CASSQGSGRGANVLTF
TRBV11-3	TRBJ2-7	.	TRBD1	TGTGCCAGCATCGGGACAGGGGAATACGAGCAGTACTTC	CASIGTGEYEQYF
TRBV7-9	TRBJ1-1	.	.	TGTGCTACTCCCGGAACTGAAGCTTTCTTT	CATPGTEAFF
TRBV9	TRBJ2-7	.	.	TGTGCCAGCAGCGGAGACGGGGCAGATGCCTCCTACGAGCAGTACTTC	CASSGDGADASYEQYF
TRBV9	TRBJ1-2	once	.	TGTGCCAGCAGCGTAGATGCAGGTGCCGATGGCTACACCTTC	CASSVDAGADGYTF
TRBV7-2	TRBJ2-7	once	.	TGTGCCAGCAGCTTAGAAATCCAGAGCGAGCAGTACTTC	CASSLEIQSEQYF